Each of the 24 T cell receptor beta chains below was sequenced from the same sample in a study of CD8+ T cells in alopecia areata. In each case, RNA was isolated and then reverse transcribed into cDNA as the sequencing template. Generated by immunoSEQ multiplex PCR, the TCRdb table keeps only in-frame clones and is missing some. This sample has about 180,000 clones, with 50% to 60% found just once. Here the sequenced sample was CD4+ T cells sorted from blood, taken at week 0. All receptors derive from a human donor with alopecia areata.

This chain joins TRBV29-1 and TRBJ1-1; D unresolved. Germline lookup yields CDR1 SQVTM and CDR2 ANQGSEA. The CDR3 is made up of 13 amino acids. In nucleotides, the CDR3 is TGCACCCCGAAGTGCGGGGAGAACACTGAAGCTTTCTTT. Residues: CTPKCGENTEAFF.

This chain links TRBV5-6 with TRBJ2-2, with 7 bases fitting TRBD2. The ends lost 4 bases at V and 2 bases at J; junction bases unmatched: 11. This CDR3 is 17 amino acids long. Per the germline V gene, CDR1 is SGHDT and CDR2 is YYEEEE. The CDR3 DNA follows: TGTGCCAGCAGCCCAAAGGGGCGGGGGTTCAACACCGGGGAGCTGTTTTTT. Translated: CASSPKGRGFNTGELFF.

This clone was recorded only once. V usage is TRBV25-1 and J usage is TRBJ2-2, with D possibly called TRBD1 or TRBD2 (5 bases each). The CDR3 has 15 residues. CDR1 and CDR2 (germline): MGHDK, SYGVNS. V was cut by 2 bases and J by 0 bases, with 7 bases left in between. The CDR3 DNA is TGTGCCAGCAGTGAAAGAGGGGCGAACACCGGGGAGCTGTTTTTT. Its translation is CASSERGANTGELFF.

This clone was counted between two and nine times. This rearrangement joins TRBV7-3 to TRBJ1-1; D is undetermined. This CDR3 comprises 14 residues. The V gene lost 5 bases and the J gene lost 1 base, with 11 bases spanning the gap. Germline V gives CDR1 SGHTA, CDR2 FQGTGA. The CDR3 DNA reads TGTGCCAGCAGCCTAAGCCCACGGAACACTGAAGCTTTCTTT. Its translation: CASSLSPRNTEAFF.

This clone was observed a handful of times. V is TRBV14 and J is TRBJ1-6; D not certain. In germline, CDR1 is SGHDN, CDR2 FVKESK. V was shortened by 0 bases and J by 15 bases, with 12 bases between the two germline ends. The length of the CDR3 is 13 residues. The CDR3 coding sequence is TGTGCCAGCAGCCAAGATACGGTCCTCGGCCTCCACTTT. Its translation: CASSQDTVLGLHF.

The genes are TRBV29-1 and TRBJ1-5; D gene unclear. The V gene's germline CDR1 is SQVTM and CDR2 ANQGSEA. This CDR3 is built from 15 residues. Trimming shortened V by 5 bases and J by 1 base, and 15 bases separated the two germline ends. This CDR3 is CSVSESSGSNQPQHF. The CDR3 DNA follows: TGCAGCGTTTCAGAAAGTTCTGGGAGCAATCAGCCCCAGCATTTT.

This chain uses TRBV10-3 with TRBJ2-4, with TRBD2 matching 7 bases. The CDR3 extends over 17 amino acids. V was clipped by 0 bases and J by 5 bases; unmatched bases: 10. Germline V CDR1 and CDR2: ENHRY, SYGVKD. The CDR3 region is CAISESRAGDPENIQYF. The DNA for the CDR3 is TGTGCCATCAGTGAGTCGAGGGCGGGGGACCCCGAAAACATTCAGTACTTC.

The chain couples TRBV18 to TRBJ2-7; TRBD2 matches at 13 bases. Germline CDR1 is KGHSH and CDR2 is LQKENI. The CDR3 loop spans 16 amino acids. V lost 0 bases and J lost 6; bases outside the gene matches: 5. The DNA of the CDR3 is TGTGCCAGCTCACCACCGACTAGCGGGGGGTCGGGCGAGCAGTACTTC. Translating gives CASSPPTSGGSGEQYF. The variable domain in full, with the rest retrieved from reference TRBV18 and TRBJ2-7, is NAGVMQNPRHLVRRRGQEARLRCSPMKGHSHVYWYRQLPEEGLKFMVYLQKENIIDESGMPKERFSAEFPKEGPSILRIQQVVRGDSAAYFCASSPPTSGGSGEQYFGPGTRLTVT.

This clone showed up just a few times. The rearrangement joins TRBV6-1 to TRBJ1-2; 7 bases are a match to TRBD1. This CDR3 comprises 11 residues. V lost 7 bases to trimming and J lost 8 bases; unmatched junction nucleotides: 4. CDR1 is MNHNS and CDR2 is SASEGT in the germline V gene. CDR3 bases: TGTGCCAGCAACTTAGGGGGCGGCTACACCTTC. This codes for CASNLGGGYTF.

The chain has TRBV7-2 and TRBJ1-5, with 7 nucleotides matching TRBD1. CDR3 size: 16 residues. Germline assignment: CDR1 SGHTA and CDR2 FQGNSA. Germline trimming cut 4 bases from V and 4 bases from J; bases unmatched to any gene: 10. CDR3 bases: TGTGCCAGCAGCTCCTTACCGGACAGGATTAATCAGCCCCAGCATTTT. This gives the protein CASSSLPDRINQPQHF.

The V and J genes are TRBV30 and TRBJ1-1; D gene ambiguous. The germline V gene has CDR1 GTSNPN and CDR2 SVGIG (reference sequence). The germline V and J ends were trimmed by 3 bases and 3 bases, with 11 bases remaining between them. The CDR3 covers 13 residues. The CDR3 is CAWRPMEYTEAFF. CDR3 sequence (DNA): TGTGCCTGGAGACCAATGGAGTACACTGAAGCTTTCTTT.

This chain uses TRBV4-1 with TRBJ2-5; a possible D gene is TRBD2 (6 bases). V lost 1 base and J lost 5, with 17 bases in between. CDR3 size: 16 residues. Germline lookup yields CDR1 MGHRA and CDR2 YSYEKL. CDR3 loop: CASSQATGTSRETQYF. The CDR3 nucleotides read TGCGCCAGCAGCCAAGCCACCGGGACTTCACGGGAGACCCAGTACTTC.

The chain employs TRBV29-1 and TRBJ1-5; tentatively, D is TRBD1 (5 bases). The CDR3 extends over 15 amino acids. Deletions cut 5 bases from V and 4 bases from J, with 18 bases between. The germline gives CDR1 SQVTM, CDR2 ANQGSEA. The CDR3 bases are TGCAGCGTTACCCGAGGGTCGGACAAAAATCAGCCCCAGCATTTT. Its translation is CSVTRGSDKNQPQHF.

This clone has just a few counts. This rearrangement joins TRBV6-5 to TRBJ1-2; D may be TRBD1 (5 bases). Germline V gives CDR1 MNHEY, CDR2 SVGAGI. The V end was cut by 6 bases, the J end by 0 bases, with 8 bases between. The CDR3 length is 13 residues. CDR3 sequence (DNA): TGTGCCAGCAGCAGGGCGCCTAACTATGGCTACACCTTC. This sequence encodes CASSRAPNYGYTF.

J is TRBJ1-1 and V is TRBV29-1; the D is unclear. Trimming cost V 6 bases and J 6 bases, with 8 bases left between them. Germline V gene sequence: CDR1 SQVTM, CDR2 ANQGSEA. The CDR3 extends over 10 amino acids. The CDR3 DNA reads TGCAGCGTGTTTGGGGCTGAAGCTTTCTTT. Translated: CSVFGAEAFF.

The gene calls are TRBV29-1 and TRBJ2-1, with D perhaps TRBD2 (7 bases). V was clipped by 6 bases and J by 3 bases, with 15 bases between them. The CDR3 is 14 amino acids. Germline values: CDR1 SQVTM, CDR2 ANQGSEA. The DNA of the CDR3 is TGCAGCGTGCTGCGGGGGCCCCTCTACAATGAGCAGTTCTTC. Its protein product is CSVLRGPLYNEQFF.

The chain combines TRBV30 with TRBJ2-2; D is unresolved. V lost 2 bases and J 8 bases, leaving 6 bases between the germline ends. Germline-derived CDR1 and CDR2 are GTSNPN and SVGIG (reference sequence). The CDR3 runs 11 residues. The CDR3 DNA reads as TGTGCCTGGAGTAGGTCGGGGGAGCTGTTTTTT. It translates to CAWSRSGELFF.

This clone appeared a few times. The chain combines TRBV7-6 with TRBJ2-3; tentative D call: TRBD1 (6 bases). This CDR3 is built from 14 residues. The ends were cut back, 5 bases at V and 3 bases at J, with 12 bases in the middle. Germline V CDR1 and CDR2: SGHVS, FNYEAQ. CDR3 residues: CASSPDRPTDTQYF. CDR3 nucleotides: TGTGCCAGCAGCCCAGACAGGCCGACAGATACGCAGTATTTT.

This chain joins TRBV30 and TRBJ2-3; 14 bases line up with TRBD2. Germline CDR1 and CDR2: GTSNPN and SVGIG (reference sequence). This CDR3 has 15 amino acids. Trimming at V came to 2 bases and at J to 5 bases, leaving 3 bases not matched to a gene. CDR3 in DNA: TGTGCCTGGAGTAGGACTAGCGGGGGGAAAGATACGCAGTATTTT. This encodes CAWSRTSGGKDTQYF.

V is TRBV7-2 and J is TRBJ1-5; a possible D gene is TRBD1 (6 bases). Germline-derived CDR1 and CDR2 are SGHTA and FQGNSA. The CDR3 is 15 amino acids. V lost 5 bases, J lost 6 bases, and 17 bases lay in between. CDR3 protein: CASSTIGRGGQPQHF. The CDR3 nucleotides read TGTGCCAGCAGCACCATCGGCAGGGGAGGTCAGCCCCAGCATTTT.

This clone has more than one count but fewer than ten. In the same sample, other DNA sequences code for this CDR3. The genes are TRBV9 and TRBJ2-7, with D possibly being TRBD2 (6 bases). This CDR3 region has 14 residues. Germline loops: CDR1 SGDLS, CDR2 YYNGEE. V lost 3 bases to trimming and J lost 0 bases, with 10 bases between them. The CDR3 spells CASSEGLPSYEQYF. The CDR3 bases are TGTGCCAGCAGCGAGGGACTCCCCTCCTACGAGCAGTACTTC.

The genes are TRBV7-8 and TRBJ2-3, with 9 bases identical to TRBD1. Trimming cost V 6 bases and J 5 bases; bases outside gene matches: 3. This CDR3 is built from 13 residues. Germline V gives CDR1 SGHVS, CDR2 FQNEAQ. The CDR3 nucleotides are TGTGCCAGCAGACAGGGGGCCGTAGATACGCAGTATTTT. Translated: CASRQGAVDTQYF.

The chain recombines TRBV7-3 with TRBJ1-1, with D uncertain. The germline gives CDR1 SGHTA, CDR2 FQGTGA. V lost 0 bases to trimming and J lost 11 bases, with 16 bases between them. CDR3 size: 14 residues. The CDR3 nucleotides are TGTGCCAGCAGCTTAACCCCCGCGAGGAGTGAGGCTTTCTTT. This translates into CASSLTPARSEAFF.

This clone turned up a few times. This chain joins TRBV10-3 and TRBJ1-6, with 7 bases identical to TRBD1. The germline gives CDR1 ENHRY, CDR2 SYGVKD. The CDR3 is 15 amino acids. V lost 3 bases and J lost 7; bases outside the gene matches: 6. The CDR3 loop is CAISDPTGVNSPLHF. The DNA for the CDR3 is TGTGCCATCAGTGACCCCACAGGGGTCAATTCACCCCTCCACTTT.